What follows are 4 T cell receptor beta chains derived from one specimen sequenced in a study of blood T cell repertoires in COVID-19. Here immunoSEQ multiplex PCR was the method, and the copy in TCRdb shows in-frame clones only, minus some. The data hold 150,000 to 200,000 clones, with nearly 80% observed a single time. Sequenced material: peripheral blood. These receptors were taken from a woman aged 65 to 85 with acute or convalescent COVID-19.

This clone has at least ten counts. The chain has TRBV29-1 and TRBJ2-7; 7 bases fit TRBD1. Germline values: CDR1 SQVTM, CDR2 ANQGSEA. J was trimmed by 0 bases and V by 6 bases; bases with no gene match: 8. This CDR3 contains 14 residues. CDR3 bases: TGCAGCGTAAGACAGGGCCTAAGCTCCTACGAGCAGTACTTC. Translating it yields CSVRQGLSSYEQYF.

This clone occurred once. The J gene is TRBJ1-1, the V gene TRBV20-1; 7 bases are a match to TRBD1. CDR3 length: 11 residues. CDR1 and CDR2 from the germline V gene are DFQATT and SNEGSKA (reference sequence). Unmatched junction bases numbered 2, after V lost 1 base and J lost 9 bases. In DNA, the CDR3 is TGCAGTGCTAGAGTGAGGGGGCAAGCTTTCTTT. It translates to CSARVRGQAFF.

V usage is TRBV2 and J usage is TRBJ1-3; D uncertain. The V gene's germline CDR1 is SNHLY and CDR2 FYNNEI. The CDR3 extends over 14 amino acids. Trimming took 5 bases from V and 8 from J, leaving 16 bases between them. The CDR3 DNA reads as TGTGCCAGCAGTAACCGGGGTTCCTGGGACACCATATATTTT. Its protein is CASSNRGSWDTIYF.

This chain connects TRBV5-1 to TRBJ2-7, with D possibly being TRBD1 (5 bases). The CDR3 sequence is 12 residues long. Germline lookup yields CDR1 SGHRS and CDR2 YFSETQ. Trimming took off 7 bases at V and 6 bases at J, with 14 bases between the two ends. This CDR3 is CASQGVGSEQYF. As DNA, the CDR3 is TGCGCCAGCCAAGGGGTGGGCAGCGAGCAGTACTTC.